This entry features one T cell receptor (beta chain) sequence. Its antigen is currently unknown. In germline, CDR1 is SQVTM, CDR2 ANQGSEA. Trimming took off 8 bases at V and 8 bases at J, with 18 bases between the two ends. The CDR3 is made up of 12 amino acids. These data originate in a study of CD8+ T cells in alopecia areata. Extracted from the samples, RNA was reverse transcribed into cDNA to serve as the sequencing template. Produced via immunoSEQ multiplex PCR; TCRdb's table is partial and in-frame only. The repertoire holds under 250,000 clones, with more than 45% as singletons. Specified treatment: oral pan-JAK inhibitor, 5-10 mg twice daily. PBMC-derived CD4+ and CD8+ T cells were sorted. Study-level results: It was lesional scalp, especially alopecia totalis/universalis, that showed higher clonality than normal scalp. TCR sharing across patients was less clear than in mice, possibly HLA-related.

The V call is TRBV29-1, the J call TRBJ1-1; D unresolved. The sequenced sample was CD4+ T cells sorted from blood, obtained at week 4, from a patient treated with tofacitinib. The clonotype comes from a human donor with alopecia areata. The CDR3 DNA reads TGCAGCTCGCTCAGTCTCAATAAGGAAGCTTTCTTT. It encodes CSSLSLNKEAFF.